This paragraph reports one T cell receptor beta chain. The antigen remains unidentified. Time point: blood 2 weeks post-SBRT. Treatment given: 15 Gy SBRT to primary tumor, nephrectomy 4 weeks later. Radiation-treated patients gave blood at baseline, week 2 and week 4. Clear cell pathology was present in this patient's renal cell carcinoma. Trimming cost V 5 bases and J 3 bases, with 15 bases left between them. Looked up from germline, CDR1 is SGHRS and CDR2 is YFSETQ. This CDR3 has 15 residues. Data came from immunoSEQ multiplex PCR; TCRdb stores just in-frame clones and leaves some out. Of roughly 140,000 clones listed, approximately 88% were seen once; the top ten hold around 13%. The data are from a study of radiation and T cells in renal cell carcinoma. General study findings and limits: No pretreatment tumor biopsies were available for baseline clonotypes. In blood, top tumor clones expanded by 2 weeks, shrinking by 4.

This TCR came from a woman aged 50 to 60 with renal cell carcinoma. Here the sequenced sample was blood, taken from a patient whose treatment included radiotherapy and nephrectomy. V gene TRBV5-1 combines with J gene TRBJ1-5, with TRBD1 as a possible D gene (5 bases). The CDR3 region is CASRFGAEVNQPQHF. CDR3 in DNA: TGCGCCAGCAGGTTCGGGGCGGAGGTCAATCAGCCCCAGCATTTT.